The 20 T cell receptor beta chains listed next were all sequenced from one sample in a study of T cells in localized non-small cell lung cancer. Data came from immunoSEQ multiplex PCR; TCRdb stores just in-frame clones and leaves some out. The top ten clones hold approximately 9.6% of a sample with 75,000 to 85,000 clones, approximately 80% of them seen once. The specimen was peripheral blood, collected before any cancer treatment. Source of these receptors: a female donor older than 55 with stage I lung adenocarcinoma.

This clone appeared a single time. Here the CDR3 reads CASSQTADTQYF. CDR3 bases: TGTGCCAGCAGTCAGACCGCAGATACGCAGTATTTT. The chain links TRBV6-5 to TRBJ2-3; D ambiguous. Deletions cut 5 bases from V and 4 bases from J, with 7 bases between. Germline CDR1 is MNHEY and CDR2 is SVGAGI. CDR3 length: 12 amino acids.

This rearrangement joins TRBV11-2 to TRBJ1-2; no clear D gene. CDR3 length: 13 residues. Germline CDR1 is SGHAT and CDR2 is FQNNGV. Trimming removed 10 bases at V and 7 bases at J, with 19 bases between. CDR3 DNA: TGTGCCACGGGGTTGGCAGGAGGAGGTGGCTACACCTTC. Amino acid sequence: CATGLAGGGGYTF.

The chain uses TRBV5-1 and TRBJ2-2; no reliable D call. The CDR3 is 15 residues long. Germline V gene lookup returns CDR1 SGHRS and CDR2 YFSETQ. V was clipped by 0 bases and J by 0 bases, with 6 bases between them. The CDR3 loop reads CASSLDTTNTGELFF. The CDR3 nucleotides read TGCGCCAGCAGCTTGGATACGACGAACACCGGGGAGCTGTTTTTT.

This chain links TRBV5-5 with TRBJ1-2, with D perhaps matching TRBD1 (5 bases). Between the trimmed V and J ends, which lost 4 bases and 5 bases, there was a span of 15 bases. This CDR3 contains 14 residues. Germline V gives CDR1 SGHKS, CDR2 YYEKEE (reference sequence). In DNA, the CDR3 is TGTGCCAGCAGCCCAGCACAGGACCTTTATGGCTACACCTTC. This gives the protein CASSPAQDLYGYTF. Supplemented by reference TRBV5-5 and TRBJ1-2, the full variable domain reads DAGVTQSPTHLIKTRGQQVTLRCSPISGHKSVSWYQQVLGQGPQFIFQYYEKEERGRGNFPDRFSARQFPNYSSELNVNALLLGDSALYLCASSPAQDLYGYTFGSGTRLTVV.

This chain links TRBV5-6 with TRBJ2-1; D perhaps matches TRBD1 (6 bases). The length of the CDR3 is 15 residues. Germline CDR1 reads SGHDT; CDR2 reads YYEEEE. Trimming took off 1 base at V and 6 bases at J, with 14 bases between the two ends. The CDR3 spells CASSLKQGMANEQFF. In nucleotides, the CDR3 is TGTGCCAGCAGCTTGAAGCAGGGGATGGCCAATGAGCAGTTCTTC.

CDR3 region: CASGSGTGGPRGAFF. DNA of the CDR3: TGTGCTAGTGGTTCCGGGACCGGAGGTCCCCGAGGAGCTTTCTTT. V gene TRBV12-5 combines with J gene TRBJ1-1, with D possibly TRBD1 on 5 matching bases. Germline-derived CDR1 and CDR2 are LGHNT and FRNRAP. This CDR3 contains 15 residues. V was clipped by 4 bases and J by 10 bases, with 22 bases between them.

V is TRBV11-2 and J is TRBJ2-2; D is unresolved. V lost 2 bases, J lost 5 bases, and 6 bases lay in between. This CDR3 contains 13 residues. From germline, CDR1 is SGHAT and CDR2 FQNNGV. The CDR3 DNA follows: TGTGCCAGCAGCTTAAGAACTACCGGGGAGCTGTTTTTT. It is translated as CASSLRTTGELFF.

CDR3 nucleotides: TGTGCCAGCAGCTCAGCGGCGGGTCCAGATACGCAGTATTTT. It encodes CASSSAAGPDTQYF. This chain uses TRBV11-3 with TRBJ2-3; TRBD2 is a possible D gene (5 bases). Germline V gene sequence: CDR1 SGHNT, CDR2 YENEEA. The V gene lost 4 bases and the J gene lost 4 bases, with 12 bases spanning the gap. The CDR3 is 14 amino acids.

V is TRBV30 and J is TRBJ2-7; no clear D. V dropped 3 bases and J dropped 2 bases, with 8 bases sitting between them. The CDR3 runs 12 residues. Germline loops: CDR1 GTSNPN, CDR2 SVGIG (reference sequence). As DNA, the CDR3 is TGTGCCTGGAGGCGAAGTACCTACGAGCAGTACTTC. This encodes CAWRRSTYEQYF.

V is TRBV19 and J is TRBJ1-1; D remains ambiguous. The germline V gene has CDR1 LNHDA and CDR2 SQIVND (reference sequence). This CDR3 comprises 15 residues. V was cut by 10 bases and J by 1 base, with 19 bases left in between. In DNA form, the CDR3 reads TGTGCCACCGCGCCCATCCTGGCGGGGAACACTGAAGCTTTCTTT. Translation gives CATAPILAGNTEAFF. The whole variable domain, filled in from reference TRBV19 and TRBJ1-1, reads DGGITQSPKYLFRKEGQNVTLSCEQNLNHDAMYWYRQDPGQGLRLIYYSQIVNDFQKGDIAEGYSVSREKKESFPLTVTSAQKNPTAFYLCATAPILAGNTEAFFGQGTRLTVV.

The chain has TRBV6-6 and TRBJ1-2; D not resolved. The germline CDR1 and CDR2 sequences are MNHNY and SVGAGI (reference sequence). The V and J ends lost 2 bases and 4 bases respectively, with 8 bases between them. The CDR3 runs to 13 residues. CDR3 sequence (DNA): TGTGCCAGCAGTTACGACCCAGGCTATGGCTACACCTTC. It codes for CASSYDPGYGYTF.

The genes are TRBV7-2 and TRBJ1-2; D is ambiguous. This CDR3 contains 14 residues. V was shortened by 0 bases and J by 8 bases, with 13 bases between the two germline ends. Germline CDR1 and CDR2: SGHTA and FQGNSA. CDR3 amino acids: CASSLADRTLGYTF. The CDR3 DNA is TGTGCCAGCAGCTTAGCAGATCGGACGTTGGGCTACACCTTC.

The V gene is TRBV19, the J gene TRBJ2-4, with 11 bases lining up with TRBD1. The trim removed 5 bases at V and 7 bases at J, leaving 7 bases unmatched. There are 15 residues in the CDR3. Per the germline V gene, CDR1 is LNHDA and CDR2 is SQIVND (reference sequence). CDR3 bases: TGTGCCAGTAGTCAGGGGACAGGGGGACGGAACATTCAGTACTTC. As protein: CASSQGTGGRNIQYF.

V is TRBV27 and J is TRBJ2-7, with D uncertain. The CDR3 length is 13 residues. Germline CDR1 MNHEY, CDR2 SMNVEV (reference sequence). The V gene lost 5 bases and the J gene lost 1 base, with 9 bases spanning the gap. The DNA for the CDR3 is TGTGCCAGCAGTCCCCGCGCATCCTACGAGCAGTACTTC. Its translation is CASSPRASYEQYF.

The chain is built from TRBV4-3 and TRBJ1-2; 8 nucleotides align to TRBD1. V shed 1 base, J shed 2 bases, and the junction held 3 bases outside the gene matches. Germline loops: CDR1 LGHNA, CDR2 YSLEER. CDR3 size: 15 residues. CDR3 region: CASSQGAGGNYGYTF. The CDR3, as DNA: TGCGCCAGCAGCCAAGGGGCAGGGGGCAACTATGGCTACACCTTC.

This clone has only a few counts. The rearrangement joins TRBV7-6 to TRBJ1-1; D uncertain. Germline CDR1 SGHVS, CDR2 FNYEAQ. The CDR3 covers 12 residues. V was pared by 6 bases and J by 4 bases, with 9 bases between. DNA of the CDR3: TGTGCCAGCAGTAACTCGGGCACTGAAGCTTTCTTT. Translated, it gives CASSNSGTEAFF.

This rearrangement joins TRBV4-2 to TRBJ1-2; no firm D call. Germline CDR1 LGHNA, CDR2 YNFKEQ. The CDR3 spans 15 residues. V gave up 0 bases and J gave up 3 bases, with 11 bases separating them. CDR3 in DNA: TGTGCCAGCAGCCAAGACGCAGGTCCCGACTATGGCTACACCTTC. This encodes CASSQDAGPDYGYTF.

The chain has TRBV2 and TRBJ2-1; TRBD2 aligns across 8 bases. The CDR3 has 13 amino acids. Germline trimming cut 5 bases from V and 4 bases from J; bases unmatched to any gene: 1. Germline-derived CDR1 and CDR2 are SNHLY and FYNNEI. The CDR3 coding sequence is TGTGCCAGCAGTAGCGGGGGTTACAATGAGCAGTTCTTC. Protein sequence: CASSSGGYNEQFF.

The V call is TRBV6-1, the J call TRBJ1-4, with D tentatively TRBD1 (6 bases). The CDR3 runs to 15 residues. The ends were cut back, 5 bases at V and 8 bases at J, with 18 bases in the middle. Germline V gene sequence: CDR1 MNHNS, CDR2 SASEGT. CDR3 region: CASSSTGGLGEKLFF. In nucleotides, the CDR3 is TGTGCCAGCAGTAGTACGGGGGGGCTAGGGGAAAAACTGTTTTTT.

As DNA, the CDR3 is TGTGCCAGCAGCTTGGGACTAGCGGGAGCAGATACGCAGTATTTT. This sequence encodes CASSLGLAGADTQYF. This chain links TRBV7-3 with TRBJ2-3; 14 positions match TRBD2. The CDR3 covers 15 residues. Per the germline V gene, CDR1 is SGHTA and CDR2 is FQGTGA. The V gene end was trimmed by 3 bases and the J gene end by 4 bases; junction bases not matched to a gene: 0.